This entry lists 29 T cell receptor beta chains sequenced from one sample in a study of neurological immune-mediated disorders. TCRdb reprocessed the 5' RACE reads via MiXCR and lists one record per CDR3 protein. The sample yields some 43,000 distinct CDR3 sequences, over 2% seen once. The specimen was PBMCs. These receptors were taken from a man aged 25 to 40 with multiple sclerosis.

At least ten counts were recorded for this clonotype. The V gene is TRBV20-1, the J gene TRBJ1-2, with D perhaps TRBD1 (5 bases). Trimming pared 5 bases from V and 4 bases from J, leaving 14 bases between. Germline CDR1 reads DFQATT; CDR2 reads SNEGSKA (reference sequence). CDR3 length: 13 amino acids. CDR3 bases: TGCAGTGCTGCTGGTGGGACGTCCTATGGCTACACCTTC. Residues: CSAAGGTSYGYTF.

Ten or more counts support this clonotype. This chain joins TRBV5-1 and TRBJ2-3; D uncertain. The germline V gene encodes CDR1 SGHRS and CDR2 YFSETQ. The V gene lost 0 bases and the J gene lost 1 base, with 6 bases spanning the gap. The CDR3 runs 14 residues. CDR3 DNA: TGCGCCAGCAGCTTGGTCCCTGGCACAGATACGCAGTATTTT. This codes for CASSLVPGTDTQYF.

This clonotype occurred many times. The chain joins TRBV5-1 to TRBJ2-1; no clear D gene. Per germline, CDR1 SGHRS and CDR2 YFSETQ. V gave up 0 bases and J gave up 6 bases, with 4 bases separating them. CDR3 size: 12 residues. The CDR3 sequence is CASSLVVNEQFF. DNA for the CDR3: TGCGCCAGCAGCTTGGTTGTCAATGAGCAGTTCTTC.

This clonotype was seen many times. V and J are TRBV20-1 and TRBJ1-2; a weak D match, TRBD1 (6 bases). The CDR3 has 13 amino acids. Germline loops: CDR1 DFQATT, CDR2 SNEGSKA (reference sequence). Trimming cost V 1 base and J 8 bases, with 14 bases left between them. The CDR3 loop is CSARGQGLRGYTF. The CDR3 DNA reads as TGCAGTGCTAGAGGCCAGGGGCTACGGGGCTACACCTTC.

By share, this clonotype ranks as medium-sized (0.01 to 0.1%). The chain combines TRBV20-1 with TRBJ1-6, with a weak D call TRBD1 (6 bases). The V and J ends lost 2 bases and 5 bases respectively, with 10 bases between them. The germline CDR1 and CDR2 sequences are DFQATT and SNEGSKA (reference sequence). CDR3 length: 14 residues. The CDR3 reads CSARIRGHNSPLHF. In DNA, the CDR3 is TGCAGTGCTAGAATTCGGGGGCATAATTCACCCCTCCACTTT.

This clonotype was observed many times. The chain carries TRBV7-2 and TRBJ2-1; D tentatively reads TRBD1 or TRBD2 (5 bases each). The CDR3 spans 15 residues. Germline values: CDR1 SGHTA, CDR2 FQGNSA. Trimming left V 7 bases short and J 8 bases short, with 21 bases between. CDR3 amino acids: CASTPWGLFPYEQFF. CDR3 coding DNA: TGTGCCAGCACTCCCTGGGGGTTATTCCCCTATGAGCAGTTCTTC.

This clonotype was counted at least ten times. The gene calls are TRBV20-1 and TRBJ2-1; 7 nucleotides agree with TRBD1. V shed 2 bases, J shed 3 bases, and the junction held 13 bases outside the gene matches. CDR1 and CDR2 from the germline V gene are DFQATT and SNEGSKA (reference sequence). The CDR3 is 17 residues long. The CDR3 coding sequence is TGCAGTGCTAGACATTCTAAGGGGACAGATTACTACAATGAGCAGTTCTTC. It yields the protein CSARHSKGTDYYNEQFF.

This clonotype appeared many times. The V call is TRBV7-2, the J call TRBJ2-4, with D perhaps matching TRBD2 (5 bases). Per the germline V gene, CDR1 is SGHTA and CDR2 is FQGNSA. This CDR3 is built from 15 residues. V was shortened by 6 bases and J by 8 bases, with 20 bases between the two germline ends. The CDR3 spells CASSQSGFPRDIQYF. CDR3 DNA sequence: TGTGCCAGCAGTCAGAGCGGTTTTCCGCGGGACATTCAGTACTTC.

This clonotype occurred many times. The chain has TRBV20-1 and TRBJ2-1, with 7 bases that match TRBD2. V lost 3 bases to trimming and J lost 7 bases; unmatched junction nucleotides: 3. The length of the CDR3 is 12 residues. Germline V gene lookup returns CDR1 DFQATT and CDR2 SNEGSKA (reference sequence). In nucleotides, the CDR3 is TGCAGTGCTAGGGGGGGAGGGAATGAGCAGTTCTTC. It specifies CSARGGGNEQFF.

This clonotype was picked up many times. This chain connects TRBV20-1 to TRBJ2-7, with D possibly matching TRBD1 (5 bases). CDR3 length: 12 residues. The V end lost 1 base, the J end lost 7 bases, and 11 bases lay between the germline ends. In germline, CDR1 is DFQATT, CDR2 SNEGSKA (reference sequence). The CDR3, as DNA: TGCAGTGCTAGAGTGGCAGGGCGGGAGCAGTACTTC. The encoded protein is CSARVAGREQYF.

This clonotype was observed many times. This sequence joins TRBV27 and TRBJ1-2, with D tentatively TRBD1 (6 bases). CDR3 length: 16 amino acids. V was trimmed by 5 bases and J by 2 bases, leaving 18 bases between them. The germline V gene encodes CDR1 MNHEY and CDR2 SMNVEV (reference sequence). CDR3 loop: CASSPEGQRKNYGYTF. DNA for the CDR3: TGTGCCAGCAGTCCCGAAGGACAGCGCAAAAACTATGGCTACACCTTC.

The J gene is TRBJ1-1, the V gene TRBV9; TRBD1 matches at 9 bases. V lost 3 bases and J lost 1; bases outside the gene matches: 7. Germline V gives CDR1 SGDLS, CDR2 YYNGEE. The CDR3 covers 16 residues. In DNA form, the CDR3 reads TGTGCCAGCAGCGCACGGACAGGGGTCGGGAACACTGAAGCTTTCTTT. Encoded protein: CASSARTGVGNTEAFF.

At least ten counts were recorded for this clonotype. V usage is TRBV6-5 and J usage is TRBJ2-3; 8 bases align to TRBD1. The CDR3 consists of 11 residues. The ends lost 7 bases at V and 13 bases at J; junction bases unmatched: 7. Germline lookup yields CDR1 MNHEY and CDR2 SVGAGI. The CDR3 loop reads CASTGQGPEYF. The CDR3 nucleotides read TGTGCCAGCACCGGACAGGGCCCGGAGTATTTT.

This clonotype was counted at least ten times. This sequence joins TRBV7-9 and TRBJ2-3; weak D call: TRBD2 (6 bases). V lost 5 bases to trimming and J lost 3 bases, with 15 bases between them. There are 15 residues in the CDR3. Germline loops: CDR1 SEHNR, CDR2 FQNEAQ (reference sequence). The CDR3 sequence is CASSPYPRETDTQYF. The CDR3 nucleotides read TGTGCCAGCAGCCCGTACCCACGGGAGACAGATACGCAGTATTTT.

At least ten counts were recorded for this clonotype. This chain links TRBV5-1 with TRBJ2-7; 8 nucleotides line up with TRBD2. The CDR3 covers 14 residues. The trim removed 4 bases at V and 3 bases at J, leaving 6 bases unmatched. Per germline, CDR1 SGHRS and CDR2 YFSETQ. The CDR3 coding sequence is TGCGCCAGCAGCGAACGGGGGGGGATCTACGAGCAGTACTTC. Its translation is CASSERGGIYEQYF. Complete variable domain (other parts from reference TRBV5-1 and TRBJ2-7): KAGVTQTPRYLIKTRGQQVTLSCSPISGHRSVSWYQQTPGQGLQFLFEYFSETQRNKGNFPGRFSGRQFSNSRSEMNVSTLELGDSALYLCASSERGGIYEQYFGPGTRLTVT.

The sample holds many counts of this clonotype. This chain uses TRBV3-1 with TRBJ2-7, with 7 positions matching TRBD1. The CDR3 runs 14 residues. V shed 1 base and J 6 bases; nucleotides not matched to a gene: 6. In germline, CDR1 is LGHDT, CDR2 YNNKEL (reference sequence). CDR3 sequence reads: CASSQARGHPEQYF. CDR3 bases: TGTGCCAGCAGCCAAGCAAGGGGGCATCCCGAGCAGTACTTC.

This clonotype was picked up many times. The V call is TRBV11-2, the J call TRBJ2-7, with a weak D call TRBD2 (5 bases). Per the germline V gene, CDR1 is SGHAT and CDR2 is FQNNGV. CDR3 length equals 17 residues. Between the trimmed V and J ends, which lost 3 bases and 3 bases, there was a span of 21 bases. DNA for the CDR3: TGTGCCAGCAGCTTTTTAGTTACCGTTAGCGAAGACTACGAGCAGTACTTC. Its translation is CASSFLVTVSEDYEQYF.

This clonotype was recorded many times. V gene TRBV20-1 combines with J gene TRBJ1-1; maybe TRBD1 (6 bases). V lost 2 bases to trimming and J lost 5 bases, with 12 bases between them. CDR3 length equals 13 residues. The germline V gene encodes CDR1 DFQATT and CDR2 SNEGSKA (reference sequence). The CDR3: CSARSPGETEAFF. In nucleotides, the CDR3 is TGCAGTGCTAGATCCCCAGGGGAGACTGAAGCTTTCTTT.

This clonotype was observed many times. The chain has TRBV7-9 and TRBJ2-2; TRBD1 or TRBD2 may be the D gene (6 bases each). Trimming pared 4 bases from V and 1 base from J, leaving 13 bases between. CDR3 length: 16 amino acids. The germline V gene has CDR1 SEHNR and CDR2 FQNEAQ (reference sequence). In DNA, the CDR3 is TGTGCCAGCAGCTCCGGGGGCAGTCGGAACACCGGGGAGCTGTTTTTT. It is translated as CASSSGGSRNTGELFF. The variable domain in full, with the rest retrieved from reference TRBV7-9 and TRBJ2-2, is DTGVSQNPRHKITKRGQNVTFRCDPISEHNRLYWYRQTLGQGPEFLTYFQNEAQLEKSRLLSDRFSAERPKGSFSTLEIQRTEQGDSAMYLCASSSGGSRNTGELFFGEGSRLTVL.

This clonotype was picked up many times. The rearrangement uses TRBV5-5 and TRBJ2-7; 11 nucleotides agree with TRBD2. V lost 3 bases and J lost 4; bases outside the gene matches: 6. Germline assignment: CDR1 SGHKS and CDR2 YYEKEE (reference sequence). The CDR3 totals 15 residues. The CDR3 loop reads CASSWGLAELYEQYF. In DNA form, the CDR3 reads TGTGCCAGCAGCTGGGGACTAGCGGAGTTATACGAGCAGTACTTC.

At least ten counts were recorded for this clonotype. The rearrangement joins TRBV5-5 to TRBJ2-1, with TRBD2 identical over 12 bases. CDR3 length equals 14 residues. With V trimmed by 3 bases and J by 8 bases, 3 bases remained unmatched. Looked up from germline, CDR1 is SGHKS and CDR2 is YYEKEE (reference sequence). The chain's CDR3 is CASSSTSGRHEQFF. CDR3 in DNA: TGTGCCAGCAGCTCGACTAGCGGGAGACATGAGCAGTTCTTC.

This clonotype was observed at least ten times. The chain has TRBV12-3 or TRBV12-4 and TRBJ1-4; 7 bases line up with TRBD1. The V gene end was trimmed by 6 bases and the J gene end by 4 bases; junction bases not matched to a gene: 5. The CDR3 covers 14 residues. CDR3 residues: CASRQGQLNEKLFF. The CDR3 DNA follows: TGTGCCAGCAGACAGGGACAGCTTAATGAAAAACTGTTTTTT.

CDR3 DNA: TGTGCCACCAGTGATTTGAATCTAGCGGGAGAGCAGTTCTTC. The encoded protein is CATSDLNLAGEQFF. The chain links TRBV24-1 to TRBJ2-1; 9 nucleotides line up with TRBD2. CDR3 length equals 14 residues. V lost 0 bases, J lost 10 bases, and 3 bases stayed unmatched. Germline assignment: CDR1 KGHDR and CDR2 SFDVKD.

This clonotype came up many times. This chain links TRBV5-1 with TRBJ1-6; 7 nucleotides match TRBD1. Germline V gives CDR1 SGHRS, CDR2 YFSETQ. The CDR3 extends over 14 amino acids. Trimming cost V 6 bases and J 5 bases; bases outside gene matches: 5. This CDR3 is CASNRDRDNSPLHF. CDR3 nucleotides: TGCGCCAGCAACCGGGACAGAGATAATTCACCCCTCCACTTT.

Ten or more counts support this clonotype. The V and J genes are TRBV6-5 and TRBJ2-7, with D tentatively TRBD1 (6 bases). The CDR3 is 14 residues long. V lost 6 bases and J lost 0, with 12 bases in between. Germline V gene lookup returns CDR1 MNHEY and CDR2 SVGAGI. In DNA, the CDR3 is TGTGCCAGCAGCAACGACAGGTTCTCCTACGAGCAGTACTTC. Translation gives CASSNDRFSYEQYF.

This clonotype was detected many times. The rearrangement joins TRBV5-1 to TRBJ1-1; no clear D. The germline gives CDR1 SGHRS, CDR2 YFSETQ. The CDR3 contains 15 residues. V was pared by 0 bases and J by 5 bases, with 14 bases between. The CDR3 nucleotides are TGCGCCAGCAGCTTGGCCGTCGGGGTGCGGACTGAAGCTTTCTTT. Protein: CASSLAVGVRTEAFF.

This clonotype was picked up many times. The CDR3 reads CASSFGGRDQPQHF. The CDR3 DNA is TGCGCCAGCAGTTTCGGGGGTAGGGATCAGCCCCAGCATTTT. The J gene is TRBJ1-5, the V gene TRBV5-1; perhaps TRBD1 as D (5 bases). The germline V gene has CDR1 SGHRS and CDR2 YFSETQ. CDR3 length: 14 residues. V was shortened by 5 bases and J by 5 bases, with 14 bases between the two germline ends.

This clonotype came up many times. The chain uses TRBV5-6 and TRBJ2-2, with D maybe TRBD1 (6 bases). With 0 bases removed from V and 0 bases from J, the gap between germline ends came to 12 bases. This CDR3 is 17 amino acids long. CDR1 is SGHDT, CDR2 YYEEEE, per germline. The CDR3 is CASSLARDTSNTGELFF. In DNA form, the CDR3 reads TGTGCCAGCAGCTTGGCCAGGGACACTTCGAACACCGGGGAGCTGTTTTTT.

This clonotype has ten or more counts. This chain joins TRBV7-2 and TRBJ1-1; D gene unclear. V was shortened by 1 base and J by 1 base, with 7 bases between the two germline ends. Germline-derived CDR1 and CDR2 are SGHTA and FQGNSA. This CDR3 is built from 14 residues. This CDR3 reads CASSLVVGNTEAFF. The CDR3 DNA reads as TGTGCCAGCAGCTTAGTTGTGGGGAACACTGAAGCTTTCTTT.